Sequencing of this T cell receptor beta chain was carried out in a study of cytomegalovirus exposure and HLA in healthy donors. Study findings and constraints: In vitro data verified three CMV-associated chains as specific for CMV antigens. In a later analysis, TCR beta V- and J-gene trimming was associated with a missense DCLRE1C variant.

The study ran its PCR with 60 Vbeta and 13 Jbeta primers. Authors' methods: Approximately 83 million unique TCR beta chains, some 11 million shared, were counted in a later analysis. The method was immunoSEQ multiplex PCR; TCRdb's version includes in-frame clones alone and lacks a portion of them. That table furnishes V, J and clone size, whereas the DNA furnished D and trimming. The sample includes over 150,000 clones, roughly 79% of them seen just once. This clone was counted a single time. Its antigen remains unknown. The TCR sequence derives from a woman aged 45-59 years in good health and CMV-seronegative. Specimen: PBMCs.

The CDR3 nucleotides read TGCGCCAGCAGCTTGGTAGCGGGGGGGAACACTGAAGCTTTCTTT. Its translation is CASSLVAGGNTEAFF. The chain is built from TRBV5-1 and TRBJ1-1, with D tentatively TRBD1 (5 bases). Germline V lookup: CDR1 SGHRS, CDR2 YFSETQ. The CDR3 spans 15 residues. The V end lost 0 bases, the J end lost 1 base, and 10 bases lay between the germline ends.